These 5 T cell receptor beta chains share one sample of origin, sequenced in a study of Graves' ophthalmopathy and Graves' hyperthyroidism. TCR beta CDR3 amplification used RNA transcripts. HTBI primers were employed in first-round RT-PCR, then a second-round multiplex PCR followed. TCRdb ran MiXCR on the multiplex PCR reads and lists one entry per CDR3 protein. Altogether about 590,000 distinct CDR3 sequences are present, about 35% being singletons, with the ten largest covering roughly 4%. The sequencing input was peripheral blood or thyroid tissue (not recorded which). Receptors originate from an adult man with Graves' hyperthyroidism.

This clonotype was recorded at least ten times. The rearrangement joins TRBV2 to TRBJ1-2; weak D call: TRBD1 (5 bases). V lost 4 bases and J 2 bases, leaving 11 bases between the germline ends. This CDR3 has 14 amino acids. CDR1 SNHLY and CDR2 FYNNEI come from the germline V gene. CDR3 loop: CASSVGTANYGYTF. Written as DNA, the CDR3 is TGTGCCAGCAGTGTAGGGACGGCGAACTATGGCTACACCTTC. Full variable domain (remainder filled in from reference TRBV2 and TRBJ1-2): EPEVTQTPSHQVTQMGQEVILRCVPISNHLYFYWYRQILGQKVEFLVSFYNNEISEKSEIFDDQFSVERPDGSNFTLKIRSTKLEDSAMYFCASSVGTANYGYTFGSGTRLTVV.

This clonotype was detected only a few times. This chain uses TRBV29-1 with TRBJ1-5; D unclear. The CDR3 covers 13 residues. Germline values: CDR1 SQVTM, CDR2 ANQGSEA. In DNA, the CDR3 is TGCAGTGCCGGAATTGACAAGAATCAGCCCCAGCATTTT. Residues: CSAGIDKNQPQHF.

The chain couples TRBV20-1 to TRBJ2-7; possible D gene TRBD1, 6 bases. The better agreement between TRBJ2-1 and the DNA end casts doubt on the J call. The germline V gene encodes CDR1 DFQATT and CDR2 SNEGSKA (reference sequence). The CDR3 runs to 11 residues. The CDR3 DNA follows: TGCAGTGCAAAATCAGGGGTCGAGCAGTTCTTC. Its translation is CSAKSGVEQFF.

The CDR3 loop reads CASSPWTGNQPQHF. The DNA for the CDR3 is TGTGCCAGCAGCCCCTGGACAGGCAATCAGCCCCAGCATTTT. The chain links TRBV7-9 to TRBJ1-5; D possibly corresponds to TRBD1 (6 bases). CDR1 and CDR2 from the germline V gene are SEHNR and FQNEAQ (reference sequence). The CDR3 has 14 residues. Trimming removed 5 bases from V and 2 bases from J, with 10 bases in between.

To note about this clonotype: This clone may be a read error of a much larger clone one base away. V usage is TRBV19 and J usage is TRBJ1-5; D may be TRBD1 (5 bases). Germline V gene data show CDR1 as LNHDA and CDR2 as SQIVND (reference sequence). The CDR3 consists of 16 residues. CDR3 DNA: TGTGCCAGTACCAGAGAAGGAGGGGTACCGGGTCAGCCCCAGCGTTTT. Its protein is CASTREGGVPGQPQRF.